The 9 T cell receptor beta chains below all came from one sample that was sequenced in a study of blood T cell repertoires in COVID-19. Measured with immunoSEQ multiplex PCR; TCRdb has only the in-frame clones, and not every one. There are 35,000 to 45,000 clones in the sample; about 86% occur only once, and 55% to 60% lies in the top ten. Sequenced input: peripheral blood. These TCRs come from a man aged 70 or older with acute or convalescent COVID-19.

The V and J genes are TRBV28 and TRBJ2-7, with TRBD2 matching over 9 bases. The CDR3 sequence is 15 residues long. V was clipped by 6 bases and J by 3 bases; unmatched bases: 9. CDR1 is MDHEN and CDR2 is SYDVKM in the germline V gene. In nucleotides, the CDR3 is TGTGCCAGCAGCCTTCTGACTAGCGGTAACTACGAGCAGTACTTC. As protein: CASSLLTSGNYEQYF.

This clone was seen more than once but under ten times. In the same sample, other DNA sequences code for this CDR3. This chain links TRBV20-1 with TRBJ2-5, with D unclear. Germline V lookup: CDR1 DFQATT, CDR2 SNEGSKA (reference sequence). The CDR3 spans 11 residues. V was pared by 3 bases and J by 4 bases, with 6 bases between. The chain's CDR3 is CSASYGETQYF. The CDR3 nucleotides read TGCAGTGCTAGCTACGGAGAGACCCAGTACTTC.

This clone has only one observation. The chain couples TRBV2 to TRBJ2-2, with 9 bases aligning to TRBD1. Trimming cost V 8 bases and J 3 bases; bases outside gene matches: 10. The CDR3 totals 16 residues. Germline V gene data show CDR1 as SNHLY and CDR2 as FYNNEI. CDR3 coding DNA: TGTGCCAGCTCCCTACTGGGACAGGGATACACCGGGGAGCTGTTTTTT. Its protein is CASSLLGQGYTGELFF.

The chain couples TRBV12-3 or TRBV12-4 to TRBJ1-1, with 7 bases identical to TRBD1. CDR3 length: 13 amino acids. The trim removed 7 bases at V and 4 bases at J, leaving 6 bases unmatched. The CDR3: CASTRTGPTEAFF. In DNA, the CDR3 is TGTGCCAGCACCCGGACAGGCCCCACTGAAGCTTTCTTT.

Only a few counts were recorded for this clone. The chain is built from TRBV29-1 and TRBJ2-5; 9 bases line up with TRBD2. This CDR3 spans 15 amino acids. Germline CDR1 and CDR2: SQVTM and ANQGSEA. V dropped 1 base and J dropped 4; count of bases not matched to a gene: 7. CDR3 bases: TGCAGCGTTGAAGCCTTAGCGGGAGTCGGAGAGACCCAGTACTTC. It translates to CSVEALAGVGETQYF.

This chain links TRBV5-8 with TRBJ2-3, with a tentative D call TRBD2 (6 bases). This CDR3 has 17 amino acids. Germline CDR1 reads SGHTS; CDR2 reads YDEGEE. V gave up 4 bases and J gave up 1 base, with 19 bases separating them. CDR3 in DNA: TGTGCCAGCAGCCTCTCTGGGGGGTCGGGGGGCACAGATACGCAGTATTTT. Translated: CASSLSGGSGGTDTQYF. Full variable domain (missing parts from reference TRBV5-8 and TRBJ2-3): EAGVTQSPTHLIKTRGQQATLRCSPISGHTSVYWYQQALGLGLQFLLWYDEGEERNRGNFPPRFSGRQFPNYSSELNVNALELEDSALYLCASSLSGGSGGTDTQYFGPGTRLTVL.

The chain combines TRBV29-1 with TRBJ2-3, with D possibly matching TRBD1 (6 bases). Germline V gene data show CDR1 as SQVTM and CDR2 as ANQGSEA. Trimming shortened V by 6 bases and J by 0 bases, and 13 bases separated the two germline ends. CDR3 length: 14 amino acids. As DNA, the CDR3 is TGCAGCGTGGCCACAGGGCAAAGCACAGATACGCAGTATTTT. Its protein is CSVATGQSTDTQYF.

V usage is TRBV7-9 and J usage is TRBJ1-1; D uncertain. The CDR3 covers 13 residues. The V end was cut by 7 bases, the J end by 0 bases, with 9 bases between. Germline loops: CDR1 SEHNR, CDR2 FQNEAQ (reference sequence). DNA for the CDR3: TGTGCCAGCATCACAGACATGAACACTGAAGCTTTCTTT. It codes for CASITDMNTEAFF. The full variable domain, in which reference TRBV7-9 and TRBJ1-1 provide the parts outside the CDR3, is DTGVSQNPRHKITKRGQNVTFRCDPISEHNRLYWYRQTLGQGPEFLTYFQNEAQLEKSRLLSDRFSAERPKGSFSTLEIQRTEQGDSAMYLCASITDMNTEAFFGQGTRLTVV.

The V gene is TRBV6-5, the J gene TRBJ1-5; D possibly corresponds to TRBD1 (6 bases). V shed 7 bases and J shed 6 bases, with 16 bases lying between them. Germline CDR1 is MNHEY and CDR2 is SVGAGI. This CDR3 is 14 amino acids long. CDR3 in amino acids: CASTGDISGQPQHF. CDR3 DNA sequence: TGTGCCAGCACTGGGGACATTTCGGGTCAGCCCCAGCATTTT.